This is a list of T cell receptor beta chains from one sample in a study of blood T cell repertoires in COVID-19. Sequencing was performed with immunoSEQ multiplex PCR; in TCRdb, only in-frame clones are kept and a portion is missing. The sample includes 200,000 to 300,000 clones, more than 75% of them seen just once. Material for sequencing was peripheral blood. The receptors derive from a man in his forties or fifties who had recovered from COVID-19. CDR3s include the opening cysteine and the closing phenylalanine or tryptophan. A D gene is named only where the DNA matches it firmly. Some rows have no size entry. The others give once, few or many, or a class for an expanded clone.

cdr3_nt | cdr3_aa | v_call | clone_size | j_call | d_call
TGTGCCAGCAGCTTAAAACAGGGGGCTATATGGAACACTGAAGCTTTCTTT | CASSLKQGAIWNTEAFF | TRBV5-6 | . | TRBJ1-1 | TRBD1
TGTGCCATCAGTCGGGACAGGGGGCGCCAAGAGACCCAGTACTTC | CAISRDRGRQETQYF | TRBV10-3 | . | TRBJ2-5 | TRBD1
TGCAGCGTTGAAGGGAGGGGGCGAAACTATGGCTACACCTTC | CSVEGRGRNYGYTF | TRBV29-1 | . | TRBJ1-2 | TRBD1
TGTGCCAGTAGTATCCGGCAGCGCCACACTGAAGCTTTCTTT | CASSIRQRHTEAFF | TRBV19 | . | TRBJ1-1 | .
TGTGCCAGCAGCTTAAGAAGCCCGGGACAGGGGATCACCGGGGAGCTGTTTTTT | CASSLRSPGQGITGELFF | TRBV7-8 | . | TRBJ2-2 | TRBD1
TGTGCCAGCAGTTTTGGGCTGTCCAGCAATGAGCAGTTCTTC | CASSFGLSSNEQFF | TRBV27 | once | TRBJ2-1 | .
TGTGCCAGCAGAACCGGGGTCCGGGAAAAACTGTTTTTT | CASRTGVREKLFF | TRBV28 | few | TRBJ1-4 | .
TGCGCCAGCAGCTTAGCAGGGTACGATACGCAGTATTTT | CASSLAGYDTQYF | TRBV5-1 | . | TRBJ2-3 | .
TGTGCCAGCAGCCCGCAGGGGGGTCGGAACACTGAAGCTTTCTTT | CASSPQGGRNTEAFF | TRBV9 | . | TRBJ1-1 | TRBD1
TGTGCCAGCAGAGACCGAGGCTCCTACGAGCAGTACTTC | CASRDRGSYEQYF | TRBV6-5 | . | TRBJ2-7 | .
TGTGCCAGCAGTTTCGGACTAGCGGGCGAAGAGACCCAGTACTTC | CASSFGLAGEETQYF | TRBV6-6 | . | TRBJ2-5 | TRBD2
TGTGCCAGCAGCGCTCGGACAGGTACGCCTGAAGCTTTCTTT | CASSARTGTPEAFF | TRBV9 | . | TRBJ1-1 | TRBD1
TGTGCCAGCAGCGTAGGTAGCGGGGGGCCGTTCAAAGGAGACCAGTACTTC | CASSVGSGGPFKGDQYF | TRBV9 | once | TRBJ2-5 | TRBD2
TGTGCCAGCCACTGGGTTCGGCTAGCGGGATTGAACACCGGGGAGCTGTTTTTT | CASHWVRLAGLNTGELFF | TRBV28 | . | TRBJ2-2 | TRBD2
TGTGCCAGCAGCACTCCGGGACAGGGCTCTCGACAGGAGACCCAGTACTTC | CASSTPGQGSRQETQYF | TRBV5-6 | . | TRBJ2-5 | TRBD1
TGTGCCATTAGCGGGAGGGCGGGGGATACGCAGTATTTT | CAISGRAGDTQYF | TRBV19 | . | TRBJ2-3 | TRBD2
TGCGCCAGCAGCTTGGTTTCTGCAGGGGCCCACGAGCAGTACTTC | CASSLVSAGAHEQYF | TRBV5-1 | . | TRBJ2-7 | .
TGTGCCAGCTCACCCGTGTCCGCCGCGGCTGGAAACACCATATATTTT | CASSPVSAAAGNTIYF | TRBV18 | . | TRBJ1-3 | .
TGTGCCAGCACCCGGGGACAGCACAGCTATGGCTACACCTTC | CASTRGQHSYGYTF | TRBV6-5 | . | TRBJ1-2 | TRBD1
TGTGCCAGCACCTTCGGGAATTCACCCCTCCACTTT | CASTFGNSPLHF | TRBV7-8 | . | TRBJ1-6 | .
TGTGCCAGCAGCCTTGGCAGCGAGACGGGCTACGAGCAGTACTTC | CASSLGSETGYEQYF | TRBV4-2 | . | TRBJ2-7 | .
TGCGCCAGCAGCTTGGAGGCGGGCACAGATACGCAGTATTTT | CASSLEAGTDTQYF | TRBV5-1 | . | TRBJ2-3 | .
TGCGCCAGCAGTCGCCCCCCGGACAGCTGCACAGATACGCAGTATTTT | CASSRPPDSCTDTQYF | TRBV23-1 | few | TRBJ2-3 | .
TGTGCCAGCAGCGCTCAACAGGACAATAGCAATCAGCCCCAGCATTTT | CASSAQQDNSNQPQHF | TRBV9 | . | TRBJ1-5 | .
TGCGCCAGCAGCGCTACTAGCGGTTACAATGAGCAGTTCTTC | CASSATSGYNEQFF | TRBV5-1 | . | TRBJ2-1 | TRBD2
TGTGCCAGCTCATCTTCTAATGAGCAGTTCTTC | CASSSSNEQFF | TRBV18 | . | TRBJ2-1 | .